A selection of T cell receptor beta chains follows, all from one sample in a study of blood T cell repertoires in COVID-19. Using immunoSEQ multiplex PCR, the repertoire was profiled, and TCRdb retains in-frame clones only, with some absent. The data hold about 50,000 clones, with 86% observed a single time. Input material: peripheral blood. All receptors come from a woman aged 55-70 years with acute or convalescent COVID-19. Both conserved end residues are part of each CDR3. D genes are given only for firm matches.

cdr3_length	v_call	d_call	j_call	cdr3_aa
17	TRBV30	-	TRBJ1-4	CAWRSRKGQGVNEKLFF
16	TRBV5-8	TRBD1	TRBJ1-1	CASSPTGAPMNTEAFF
16	TRBV4-2	-	TRBJ2-5	CASSQVGQGSIETQYF
16	TRBV4-1	TRBD2	TRBJ2-7	CASSQVETSGIYEQYF
15	TRBV7-9	TRBD2	TRBJ2-5	CASSLHGLADETQYF
13	TRBV5-4	-	TRBJ1-1	CASSYGGGTEAFF
18	TRBV7-9	-	TRBJ1-6	CASSFQPTTQGNNSPLHF
16	TRBV7-2	TRBD2	TRBJ2-1	CASSIESGGSYNEQFF
17	TRBV7-2	TRBD2	TRBJ2-5	CASSRAASGGVQETQYF
15	TRBV6-1	TRBD1	TRBJ1-5	CASSQSQGASQPQHF
14	TRBV7-2	-	TRBJ1-5	CASSLSSVNQPQHF
13	TRBV15	-	TRBJ2-5	CATSRDKQETQYF
15	TRBV3-1/TRBV3-2	TRBD2	TRBJ2-1	CASSKSGITSNEQFF
14	TRBV19	-	TRBJ1-2	CASTPGQLAYGYTF
14	TRBV27	-	TRBJ1-6	CASSSARGLSPLHF
16	TRBV5-3	-	TRBJ1-3	CARSLSGGSGGNTIYF
18	TRBV7-2	TRBD2	TRBJ2-2	CASSLVTLAGGQTGELFF
15	TRBV7-2	TRBD2	TRBJ2-3	CASSFGLGGTDTQYF
16	TRBV9	TRBD1	TRBJ1-3	CASSVGLDRAGNTIYF
16	TRBV19	-	TRBJ1-5	CASSIEEHPAYQPQHF
13	TRBV29-1	-	TRBJ1-2	CSVETGAAGGYTF
16	TRBV18	-	TRBJ2-7	CASSRGASGYAYEQYF
18	TRBV4-2	TRBD2	TRBJ2-3	CASSQGTSGGASTDTQYF
14	TRBV7-2	TRBD2	TRBJ2-5	CASSLRGGDETQYF
15	TRBV6-1	TRBD2	TRBJ2-7	CASSDAVAGVYEQYF
17	TRBV18	-	TRBJ1-1	CASSPLRAVGLDTEAFF
16	TRBV4-1	-	TRBJ1-5	CASSHGGGEIGQPQHF
17	TRBV5-1	TRBD2	TRBJ2-5	CASSATLWTSGGETQYF
14	TRBV10-3	-	TRBJ1-1	CAISAGALNTEAFF
15	TRBV2	-	TRBJ1-6	CASSDRGGIISPLHF
16	TRBV28	-	TRBJ1-3	CASRVITGSSGNTIYF
16	TRBV3-1/TRBV3-2	TRBD1	TRBJ1-2	CASSQPVTGGDYGYTF
11	TRBV7-9	-	TRBJ2-7	CASSLSHEQYF
13	TRBV12-3/TRBV12-4	-	TRBJ2-5	CASSFQGRETQYF
13	TRBV27	TRBD1	TRBJ1-1	CASTKGQGTEAFF
16	TRBV28	-	TRBJ2-3	CASSLGARPSTDTQYF
13	TRBV12-3/TRBV12-4	TRBD1	TRBJ1-6	CASKWDSNSPFHF
13	TRBV10-3	-	TRBJ1-1	CAIMLGANTEAFF
14	TRBV14	-	TRBJ2-7	CASSQEQGRNGQYF
13	TRBV6-5	-	TRBJ1-2	CASSSTGLYGYTF